This T cell receptor beta chain came from a study of cytomegalovirus exposure and HLA in healthy donors. With 60 Vbeta and 13 Jbeta primers, the PCR was carried out. Measured with immunoSEQ multiplex PCR; TCRdb has only the in-frame clones, and not every one. This sample yields over 70,000 clones, of which just over 75% are seen a single time; under 3% belongs to the top ten. The table lists this clone with a count of one. Germline values: CDR1 LGHNA, CDR2 YNFKEQ. This CDR3 spans 15 amino acids. V gave up 0 bases and J gave up 6 bases, with 9 bases separating them. J is TRBJ1-6 and V is TRBV4-2; maybe TRBD1 (6 bases). Material: PBMCs. This TCR was recovered from a man aged 45-65 years in good health and CMV-seropositive. The CDR3 bases are TGTGCCAGCAGCCAAGAACAGGGAGTTAATTCACCCCTCCACTTT. Encoded protein: CASSQEQGVNSPLHF.